The TCR beta chain under discussion was sequenced for a study of blood T cell repertoires in COVID-19. Whole-study context: COVID-19 samples from acute and convalescent phases originated in the United States, Italy and Spain. PBMCs, B-cell-depleted T cells, or T cells provided the cDNA or gDNA that made up the material.

The CDR3 is made up of 17 amino acids. After removal of 3 bases from V and 5 bases from J, the junction contained 15 bases not matched to a gene. CDR1 SGHDT and CDR2 YYEEEE come from the germline V gene. Source study methods: Reference gene primer amplification yielded estimated nucleated cell counts. Measured with immunoSEQ multiplex PCR; TCRdb has only the in-frame clones, and not every one. V and J calls and clone size are given by that table; D and trimming were obtained from the DNA. The sample has approximately 140,000 clones; over 75% are singletons. The material sequenced was peripheral blood. The receptor comes from a man aged 40-50 years with active or convalescent COVID-19. This chain joins TRBV5-6 and TRBJ2-5; 8 nucleotides align to TRBD2. In nucleotides, the CDR3 is TGTGCCAGCAGCTACAAAGCCGGGACTAGACCGGGGGAGACCCAGTACTTC. It is translated as CASSYKAGTRPGETQYF.